A single sample gave rise to the 21 T cell receptor beta chains below, sequenced in a study of post-analysis software for immune sequencing data. Incorporated into the TCR beta cDNA libraries were unique molecular identifiers, which served to reduce PCR and sequencing biases. TCRdb recomputed calls from the PCR reads with MiXCR, one row per CDR3 protein. The table has about 160,000 distinct CDR3 sequences, about 37% seen once. Sequencing was performed on blood, taken after autologous hematopoietic stem cell transplantation. These receptors were collected from a girl aged 10 to 17 with multiple sclerosis.

This clonotype was recorded many times. This chain links TRBV29-1 with TRBJ2-1; tentatively, D is TRBD1 or TRBD2 (5 bases each). Looked up from germline, CDR1 is SQVTM and CDR2 is ANQGSEA. There are 16 residues in the CDR3. With 1 base removed from V and 1 base from J, the gap between germline ends came to 14 bases. Written as DNA, the CDR3 is TGCAGCGTTGAAGGAATCGGGGACCGATCCTACAATGAGCAGTTCTTC. Translation: CSVEGIGDRSYNEQFF.

J is TRBJ2-6 and V is TRBV7-9, with TRBD1 identical over 7 bases. Looked up from germline, CDR1 is SEHNR and CDR2 is FQNEAQ (reference sequence). The CDR3 length is 16 residues. The V and J ends lost 7 bases and 0 bases, in that order; junction bases with no gene match: 6. As DNA, the CDR3 is TGTGCCAGCAACCAGAGGGACAGCTCTGGGGCCAACGTCCTGACTTTC. It specifies CASNQRDSSGANVLTF.

The chain links TRBV5-1 to TRBJ2-6; D gene uncertain. With 0 bases removed from V and 1 base from J, the gap between germline ends came to 5 bases. Germline V CDR1 and CDR2: SGHRS, YFSETQ. CDR3 length: 15 amino acids. DNA for the CDR3: TGCGCCAGCAGCTTGGTTGAGTCTGGGGCCAACGTCCTGACTTTC. It yields the protein CASSLVESGANVLTF.

With regard to this clonotype: Since a much larger clone is just one base distant, this may be a read error. The chain uses TRBV7-2 and TRBJ2-7; no firm D call. Trimming stripped 1 base from V and 7 bases from J, with 8 bases between. CDR1 is SGHTA, CDR2 FQGNSA, per germline. The CDR3 has 12 amino acids. The CDR3 nucleotides are TGTGCCAGCAGCTTAGAACGGAATGAGCAGTACTTC. It specifies CASSLERNEQYF.

The J gene is TRBJ2-1, the V gene TRBV7-2, with D uncertain. The CDR3 extends over 11 amino acids. Trimming pared 3 bases from V and 7 bases from J, leaving 4 bases between. The germline V gene has CDR1 SGHTA and CDR2 FQGNSA. The CDR3 reads CASSLWNEQFF. The CDR3 DNA is TGTGCCAGCAGCTTGTGGAATGAGCAGTTCTTC. Variable domain in full (rest from reference TRBV7-2 and TRBJ2-1): GAGVSQSPSNKVTEKGKDVELRCDPISGHTALYWYRQSLGQGLEFLIYFQGNSAPDKSGLPSDRFSAERTGGSVSTLTIQRTQQEDSAVYLCASSLWNEQFFGPGTRLTVL.

Ten or more counts support this clonotype. The chain couples TRBV7-2 to TRBJ1-6; 10 bases fit TRBD1. The CDR3 extends over 15 amino acids. CDR1 and CDR2 from the germline V gene are SGHTA and FQGNSA. Unmatched junction bases numbered 7, after V lost 4 bases and J lost 10 bases. The CDR3 coding sequence is TGTGCCAGCAGCTCTCCGGGACAGGGGAGCTCACCCCTCCACTTT. This translates into CASSSPGQGSSPLHF. Looking up the rest from reference TRBV7-2 and TRBJ1-6 gives the full variable domain: GAGVSQSPSNKVTEKGKDVELRCDPISGHTALYWYRQSLGQGLEFLIYFQGNSAPDKSGLPSDRFSAERTGGSVSTLTIQRTQQEDSAVYLCASSSPGQGSSPLHFGNGTRLTVT.

The genes are TRBV5-5 and TRBJ1-5; D not resolved. The V and J ends lost 4 bases and 0 bases respectively, with 5 bases between them. CDR3 size: 13 residues. Germline CDR1 reads SGHKS; CDR2 reads YYEKEE (reference sequence). The chain's CDR3 is CASSVYSNQPQHF. The CDR3 region has the DNA TGTGCCAGCAGCGTCTATAGCAATCAGCCCCAGCATTTT. The full variable domain, its missing parts supplied by reference TRBV5-5 and TRBJ1-5, is DAGVTQSPTHLIKTRGQQVTLRCSPISGHKSVSWYQQVLGQGPQFIFQYYEKEERGRGNFPDRFSARQFPNYSSELNVNALLLGDSALYLCASSVYSNQPQHFGDGTRLSIL.

This sequence joins TRBV6-5 and TRBJ2-1, with 7 nucleotides matching TRBD1. CDR1 and CDR2 from the germline V gene are MNHEY and SVGAGI. The CDR3 consists of 14 residues. V shed 3 bases, J shed 4 bases, and the junction held 3 bases outside the gene matches. The CDR3 sequence: CASSYHRGYNEQFF. The CDR3 region has the DNA TGTGCCAGCAGTTATCACAGGGGATACAATGAGCAGTTCTTC.

This chain joins TRBV4-2 and TRBJ2-5; TRBD1 matches 8 bases. The CDR3 spans 16 residues. Per germline, CDR1 LGHNA and CDR2 YNFKEQ. V lost 2 bases and J lost 1; bases outside the gene matches: 6. The CDR3 nucleotides are TGTGCCAGCAGCCAATACAGGGGGACCCTCCAAGAGACCCAGTACTTC. Its translation: CASSQYRGTLQETQYF.

The table lists this clonotype with a few counts. The chain carries TRBV7-8 and TRBJ2-1; 7 bases match TRBD2. The CDR3 consists of 16 residues. The V segment lost 3 bases and the J segment 6 bases; nucleotides outside the gene matches: 11. Germline CDR1 reads SGHVS; CDR2 reads FQNEAQ. The CDR3 region is CASSFSTSVPSNEQFF. CDR3 DNA sequence: TGTGCCAGCAGCTTTTCTACTAGCGTTCCCTCCAATGAGCAGTTCTTC.

Only a few counts were recorded for this clonotype. The J gene is TRBJ2-1, the V gene TRBV7-9; D call uncertain. The CDR3 contains 12 residues. The V gene lost 7 bases and the J gene lost 7 bases, with 11 bases spanning the gap. The germline V gene has CDR1 SEHNR and CDR2 FQNEAQ (reference sequence). The CDR3 sequence: CASTIARNEQFF. The DNA of the CDR3 is TGTGCCAGCACCATAGCAAGGAATGAGCAGTTCTTC.

The chain recombines TRBV7-8 with TRBJ2-7, with 7 bases identical to TRBD2. V shed 4 bases, J shed 7 bases, and the junction held 13 bases outside the gene matches. Germline lookup yields CDR1 SGHVS and CDR2 FQNEAQ. This CDR3 spans 15 amino acids. The CDR3 nucleotides are TGTGCCAGCAGCTCTCTGACTAGCACTTGGGGGGAGCAGTACTTC. Amino acids: CASSSLTSTWGEQYF.

V usage is TRBV3-1 and J usage is TRBJ1-1; tentatively, D is TRBD1 (5 bases). Trimming removed 1 base at V and 6 bases at J, with 15 bases between. Per germline, CDR1 LGHDT and CDR2 YNNKEL (reference sequence). This CDR3 contains 15 residues. DNA for the CDR3: TGTGCCAGCAGCCAAGCTCCTCAGGGCAGGGCTGAAGCTTTCTTT. Protein sequence: CASSQAPQGRAEAFF.

This clonotype was detected only a few times. The chain combines TRBV5-6 with TRBJ1-2, with 9 bases lining up with TRBD1. Germline V gene data show CDR1 as SGHDT and CDR2 as YYEEEE. The CDR3 consists of 14 residues. The ends lost 3 bases at V and 6 bases at J; junction bases unmatched: 6. The CDR3 nucleotides read TGTGCCAGCAGCTGGGGGACAGGGTGGGATGGCTACACCTTC. It encodes CASSWGTGWDGYTF.

This clonotype was detected a few times. V usage is TRBV27 and J usage is TRBJ1-5, with D hard to call. The CDR3 spans 13 residues. V gave up 6 bases and J gave up 2 bases, with 8 bases separating them. Looked up from germline, CDR1 is MNHEY and CDR2 is SMNVEV (reference sequence). In DNA, the CDR3 is TGTGCCAGCAGCGCGTTGGGCAATCAGCCCCAGCATTTT. Protein product: CASSALGNQPQHF.

This clonotype was seen a few times. Here the CDR3 reads CASRSGTGNQPQHF. CDR3 DNA sequence: TGTGCCAGCAGGTCCGGGACAGGTAACCAGCCCCAGCATTTT. The chain uses TRBV6-2 or TRBV6-3 and TRBJ1-5; 8 bases map to TRBD1. The CDR3 has 14 residues. The J segment lost 7 bases and the V segment lost 6 bases, leaving 8 bases of the junction unmatched. Germline V gene lookup returns CDR1 MNHEY and CDR2 SVGEGT.

The chain combines TRBV11-2 with TRBJ2-1; D gene uncertain. The CDR3 sequence is 16 residues long. Trimming took 6 bases from V and 3 from J, leaving 18 bases between them. CDR1 SGHAT and CDR2 FQNNGV come from the germline V gene. The CDR3 protein is CASSPTTGGGYNEQFF. The CDR3 DNA reads TGTGCCAGCAGTCCAACCACCGGTGGTGGCTACAATGAGCAGTTCTTC.

This clonotype turned up a few times. The rearrangement joins TRBV19 to TRBJ2-3; the match to TRBD2 covers 9 bases. Germline CDR1 is LNHDA and CDR2 is SQIVND (reference sequence). J gave up 6 bases and V 0 bases, and 16 bases lay outside the gene matches. The CDR3 extends over 19 amino acids. The CDR3 here is CASSIDSPGTSWGLDTQYF. CDR3 DNA sequence: TGTGCCAGTAGTATAGATTCCCCCGGGACTAGCTGGGGTTTGGATACGCAGTATTTT.

The chain recombines TRBV18 with TRBJ2-1; 12 bases are a match to TRBD2. The CDR3 is 16 amino acids. The V gene end was trimmed by 4 bases and the J gene end by 15 bases; junction bases not matched to a gene: 16. The germline V gene encodes CDR1 KGHSH and CDR2 LQKENI. CDR3 protein: CASSQTGTSGPESLFF. The CDR3 DNA is TGTGCCAGCTCACAAACCGGGACTAGCGGGCCTGAGAGCCTGTTCTTC.

The chain recombines TRBV4-2 with TRBJ1-1; D might be TRBD1 (5 bases). The CDR3 is 14 amino acids. CDR1 LGHNA and CDR2 YNFKEQ come from the germline V gene. V lost 4 bases to trimming and J lost 1 base, with 10 bases between them. The CDR3 spells CASSPTRANTEAFF. The CDR3 region has the DNA TGTGCCAGCAGCCCGACCAGGGCGAACACTGAAGCTTTCTTT.

This chain joins TRBV20-1 and TRBJ2-5; the D gene is possibly TRBD2 (5 bases). The V end was cut by 6 bases, the J end by 11 bases, with 28 bases between. The CDR3 is 15 amino acids. CDR1 DFQATT and CDR2 SNEGSKA come from the germline V gene (reference sequence). CDR3 loop: CSAPAIRATWWEQYF. CDR3 DNA sequence: TGCAGTGCCCCGGCGATCCGGGCTACCTGGTGGGAGCAGTACTTC.